Shown below are 21 T cell receptor beta chains from a single sample sequenced in a study of blood T cell repertoires in COVID-19. TCRdb keeps only in-frame clones here, not all; method: immunoSEQ multiplex PCR. The table lists approximately 130,000 clones, around four fifths of them singletons, with roughly 20% in the top ten. Sequences were obtained from peripheral blood. The receptor source for this set is an older man with acute or convalescent COVID-19.

This clone was found once. The chain has TRBV6-5 and TRBJ1-3; 9 bases align to TRBD1. With 8 bases clipped from V and 0 bases from J, the junction kept 2 bases outside the gene matches. Per germline, CDR1 MNHEY and CDR2 SVGAGI. This CDR3 region has 14 residues. CDR3 region: CASRQGVSGNTIYF. The CDR3 region has the DNA TGTGCCAGCCGACAGGGGGTCTCTGGAAACACCATATATTTT.

This chain uses TRBV5-1 with TRBJ2-7; a possible D gene is TRBD2 (6 bases). The ends were cut back, 1 base at V and 3 bases at J, with 8 bases in the middle. The CDR3 consists of 13 residues. The V gene's germline CDR1 is SGHRS and CDR2 YFSETQ. The chain's CDR3 is CASSLWGDYEQYF. The CDR3 coding sequence is TGCGCCAGCAGCTTGTGGGGGGACTACGAGCAGTACTTC.

The gene calls are TRBV23-1 and TRBJ2-3; D might be TRBD2 (6 bases). TRBV23-1 is annotated as an ORF whose role is uncertain. V was cut by 7 bases and J by 0 bases, with 11 bases left in between. CDR3 length: 14 amino acids. The CDR3 protein is CASIAAGSTDTQYF. The CDR3 DNA reads as TGCGCCAGCATCGCAGCGGGTAGCACAGATACGCAGTATTTT.

The CDR3 nucleotides are TGTGCCGCTAAAATAATGAGGAATAGCAATCAGCCCCAGCATTTT. Protein product: CAAKIMRNSNQPQHF. The V and J genes are TRBV6-5 and TRBJ1-5; D gene unclear. Germline lookup yields CDR1 MNHEY and CDR2 SVGAGI. The CDR3 is made up of 15 amino acids. The germline V and J ends were trimmed by 11 bases and 0 bases, with 17 bases remaining between them.

The rearrangement uses TRBV6-2 or TRBV6-3 and TRBJ2-4; TRBD2 aligns across 12 bases. Trimming removed 6 bases from V and 6 bases from J; junction bases left unmatched: 12. This CDR3 is built from 17 residues. Germline V gene sequence: CDR1 MNHEY, CDR2 SVGEGT. CDR3 coding DNA: TGTGCCAGCAGCCATGGACTAGCGGGGCACCGGGGAAACATTCAGTACTTC. It codes for CASSHGLAGHRGNIQYF.

This clone has a handful of counts. The V and J genes are TRBV7-2 and TRBJ1-6; 7 bases line up with TRBD1. The V gene's germline CDR1 is SGHTA and CDR2 FQGNSA. The J segment lost 14 bases and the V segment lost 4 bases, leaving 11 bases of the junction unmatched. There are 14 residues in the CDR3. The CDR3 spells CASSSYPGTEALHF. In DNA form, the CDR3 reads TGTGCCAGCAGCTCGTACCCCGGGACAGAAGCCCTCCACTTT.

This clone has just one count. This chain joins TRBV29-1 and TRBJ1-4, with TRBD1 matching over 7 bases. Germline CDR1 SQVTM, CDR2 ANQGSEA. Unmatched junction bases numbered 8, after V lost 7 bases and J lost 0 bases. CDR3 size: 15 residues. CDR3 sequence reads: CSGRIGTATNEKLFF. CDR3 bases: TGCAGCGGCAGAATCGGGACAGCAACTAATGAAAAACTGTTTTTT.

CDR3 sequence (DNA): TGTGCCAGCAGCTCAGGGGGCCAGGATAATCAGCCCCAGCATTTT. Protein sequence: CASSSGGQDNQPQHF. This chain joins TRBV7-8 and TRBJ1-5; TRBD1 aligns across 8 bases. Germline lookup yields CDR1 SGHVS and CDR2 FQNEAQ. The CDR3 has 15 amino acids. The trim removed 4 bases at V and 4 bases at J, leaving 6 bases unmatched.

The chain recombines TRBV3-1 (or the pseudogene TRBV3-2) with TRBJ1-2; D uncertain. The germline V and J ends were trimmed by 2 bases and 6 bases, with 10 bases remaining between them. CDR3 size: 13 residues. The germline V gene has CDR1 LGHDT and CDR2 YNNKEL (reference sequence). The CDR3 loop reads CASSQKSGNGYTF. CDR3 bases: TGTGCCAGCAGCCAAAAATCGGGGAATGGCTACACCTTC.

Remarks on this clone: The junction differs from germline at one of its ends, possibly a read error. V and J are TRBV2 and TRBJ2-3; 12 positions match TRBD2. There are 15 residues in the CDR3. Germline values: CDR1 SNHLY, CDR2 FYNNEI. DNA for the CDR3: TGTGCCAGCAGTAAACTAGCGGGGGGCACAAATACGCAGTATTTT. This sequence encodes CASSKLAGGTNTQYF.

The chain has TRBV9 and TRBJ2-3; 9 bases map to TRBD2. Per the germline V gene, CDR1 is SGDLS and CDR2 is YYNGEE. The CDR3 runs to 15 residues. The J segment lost 2 bases and the V segment lost 5 bases, leaving 6 bases of the junction unmatched. The CDR3 spells CASRRLAADTDTQYF. CDR3 DNA: TGTGCCAGCAGGCGACTAGCGGCAGACACAGATACGCAGTATTTT.

This chain links TRBV11-3 with TRBJ2-1, with 11 bases lining up with TRBD2. The ends lost 6 bases at V and 4 bases at J; junction bases unmatched: 5. CDR3 size: 15 residues. The germline gives CDR1 SGHNT, CDR2 YENEEA. The CDR3 DNA follows: TGTGCCAGCAGTATCGGACTAGCGGGTTACAATGAGCAGTTCTTC. This encodes CASSIGLAGYNEQFF.

This clone appeared a few times. This sample also contains other DNA sequences that code for the same CDR3. The chain uses TRBV4-2 and TRBJ1-5; D is undetermined. Deletions cut 0 bases from V and 2 bases from J, with 8 bases between. The CDR3 has 15 residues. Germline values: CDR1 LGHNA, CDR2 YNFKEQ. CDR3 protein: CASSQERGGNQPQHF. The CDR3 DNA reads TGTGCCAGCAGCCAAGAACGGGGAGGCAATCAGCCCCAGCATTTT.

J is TRBJ1-1 and V is TRBV3-1 (or the pseudogene TRBV3-2); D gene unclear. Germline V gene data show CDR1 as LGHDT and CDR2 as YNNKEL (reference sequence). The CDR3 consists of 14 residues. The V end was cut by 0 bases, the J end by 7 bases, with 12 bases between. Here the CDR3 DNA reads TGTGCCAGCAGCCAAGATCTGGGCGGGTATGAAGCTTTCTTT. Protein: CASSQDLGGYEAFF.

V is TRBV27 and J is TRBJ2-7, with 10 positions matching TRBD2. From germline, CDR1 is MNHEY and CDR2 SMNVEV (reference sequence). The V gene end was trimmed by 7 bases and the J gene end by 1 base; junction bases not matched to a gene: 4. This CDR3 is 14 amino acids long. This CDR3 reads CASTTSGSSYEQYF. The CDR3, as DNA: TGTGCCAGCACGACTAGCGGGTCGTCCTACGAGCAGTACTTC.

V and J are TRBV30 and TRBJ1-1; D gene uncertain. CDR3 length: 13 residues. Germline V gene data show CDR1 as GTSNPN and CDR2 as SVGIG (reference sequence). The V gene lost 1 base and the J gene lost 0 bases, with 6 bases spanning the gap. CDR3 region: CAWSDTVNTEAFF. The CDR3, as DNA: TGTGCCTGGAGTGATACAGTGAACACTGAAGCTTTCTTT.

In this sample, this clone turned up once. This chain links TRBV3-1 (or the pseudogene TRBV3-2) with TRBJ1-2; no reliable D call. CDR1 is LGHDT and CDR2 is YNNKEL in the germline V gene (reference sequence). The germline V and J ends were trimmed by 5 bases and 3 bases, with 7 bases remaining between them. CDR3 size: 12 residues. CDR3 nucleotide sequence: TGTGCCAGCAGCGATCGGGACTATGGCTACACCTTC. This sequence encodes CASSDRDYGYTF.

The chain combines TRBV5-6 with TRBJ2-6; D is possibly TRBD1 (6 bases). V was cut by 4 bases and J by 0 bases, with 14 bases left in between. Germline V gene sequence: CDR1 SGHDT, CDR2 YYEEEE. The CDR3 covers 17 residues. The CDR3 protein is CASSVDRIRSGANVLTF. DNA of the CDR3: TGTGCCAGCAGCGTCGACAGGATTCGCTCTGGGGCCAACGTCCTGACTTTC. Looking up the rest from reference TRBV5-6 and TRBJ2-6 gives the full variable domain: DAGVTQSPTHLIKTRGQQVTLRCSPKSGHDTVSWYQQALGQGPQFIFQYYEEEERQRGNFPDRFSGHQFPNYSSELNVNALLLGDSALYLCASSVDRIRSGANVLTFGAGSRLTVL.

The genes are TRBV7-9 and TRBJ2-5; 13 nucleotides align to TRBD2. Germline CDR1 reads SEHNR; CDR2 reads FQNEAQ (reference sequence). The V gene end was trimmed by 2 bases and the J gene end by 2 bases; junction bases not matched to a gene: 2. The CDR3 runs to 16 residues. Here the CDR3 reads CASSLKLAGGQETQYF. CDR3 nucleotide sequence: TGTGCCAGCAGCTTAAAACTAGCGGGGGGGCAAGAGACCCAGTACTTC. The full variable domain, rest sourced from reference TRBV7-9 and TRBJ2-5, is DTGVSQNPRHKITKRGQNVTFRCDPISEHNRLYWYRQTLGQGPEFLTYFQNEAQLEKSRLLSDRFSAERPKGSFSTLEIQRTEQGDSAMYLCASSLKLAGGQETQYFGPGTRLLVL.

The CDR3 DNA follows: TGTGCCAGCAGCGCCCGGTCGAAACCGGGACGCGGGAGCTCAGACGAGCAGTACTTC. Protein product: CASSARSKPGRGSSDEQYF. The chain joins TRBV9 to TRBJ2-7, with 7 bases identical to TRBD2. After removal of 3 bases from V and 5 bases from J, the junction contained 23 bases not matched to a gene. Germline V gene sequence: CDR1 SGDLS, CDR2 YYNGEE. The CDR3 has 19 residues. The full variable domain, completed using reference TRBV9 and TRBJ2-7, is DSGVTQTPKHLITATGQRVTLRCSPRSGDLSVYWYQQSLDQGLQFLIQYYNGEERAKGNILERFSAQQFPDLHSELNLSSLELGDSALYFCASSARSKPGRGSSDEQYFGPGTRLTVT.

This clone was seen once. The chain links TRBV4-2 to TRBJ1-1, with D hard to call. Trimming took off 0 bases at V and 7 bases at J, with 18 bases between the two ends. The CDR3 consists of 16 residues. CDR1 is LGHNA and CDR2 is YNFKEQ in the germline V gene. CDR3 nucleotides: TGTGCCAGCAGCCAAGATCGAGCGGGGAGGACCCTTGAAGCTTTCTTT. Protein product: CASSQDRAGRTLEAFF.